The text below deals with one T cell receptor beta chain. These data are taken from a study of T cells in tuberculosis. On average roughly 100,000 T cells per donor were immunosequenced. Profiled with immunoSEQ multiplex PCR; TCRdb holds only in-frame clones, not every one. The sample has around 39,000 clones; 93% are singletons. With V trimmed by 1 base and J by 7 bases, 18 bases remained unmatched. This CDR3 comprises 18 residues. Germline assignment: CDR1 SGHTA and CDR2 FQGNSA. This sequence joins TRBV7-2 and TRBJ2-7; TRBD2 agrees at 8 bases. This receptor was obtained from a donor aged 10-29 years with latent tuberculosis or without tuberculosis infection. The sample was PBMCs. The chain's CDR3 is CASSLGPKEAGVISEQYF. The CDR3 bases are TGTGCCAGCAGCTTAGGTCCTAAAGAAGCGGGGGTTATTTCGGAGCAGTACTTC.